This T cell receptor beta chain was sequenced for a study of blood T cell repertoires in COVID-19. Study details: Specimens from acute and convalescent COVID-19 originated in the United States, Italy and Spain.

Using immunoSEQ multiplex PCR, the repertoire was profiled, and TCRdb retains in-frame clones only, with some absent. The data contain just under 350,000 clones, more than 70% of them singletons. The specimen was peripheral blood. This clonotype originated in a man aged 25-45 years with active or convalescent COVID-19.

The chain's CDR3 is CSASEQGPRKLFF. The DNA for the CDR3 is TGCAGTGCTAGTGAGCAGGGGCCCCGAAAACTGTTTTTT. The V gene is TRBV20-1, the J gene TRBJ1-4, with a weak D call TRBD1 (6 bases). The germline V gene has CDR1 DFQATT and CDR2 SNEGSKA (reference sequence). V was trimmed by 3 bases and J by 10 bases, leaving 15 bases between them. CDR3 length equals 13 residues.